This T cell receptor beta chain derives from a study of cytomegalovirus exposure and HLA in healthy donors. At the level of the study: The 95 to 150 validation repertoires used a platform that matched the one used for the approximately 690 first-cohort repertoires, as a later analysis reported. Findings and caveats of the study: Overall, about 160 TCR beta chains were annotated as cytomegalovirus-associated. The tendency of first-cohort TCR clusters to co-occur in the 120 or so validation repertoires was the finding of a later analysis.

The study drew the donors from its approximately 120-subject validation cohort, separate from the roughly 700-subject first cohort. CDR3 length: 13 amino acids. V lost 9 bases, J lost 2 bases, and 11 bases lay in between. Per germline, CDR1 MNHNY and CDR2 SVGAGI (reference sequence). With respect to this clone: Its target is not known.

Data came from immunoSEQ multiplex PCR; TCRdb stores just in-frame clones and leaves some out. The data contain 350,000 or so clones, 86% of them seen just once; the ten biggest clones take up 0.7% to 0.85%. The chain has TRBV6-6 and TRBJ2-1, with D maybe TRBD2 (6 bases). This TCR came from a woman under 30 in good health and CMV-seronegative. The sequenced sample consisted of PBMCs. Written as DNA, the CDR3 is TGTGCCAGTAGCGGCTTTCCCTACAATGAGCAGTTCTTC. Translated, it gives CASSGFPYNEQFF.